Detailed here is one T cell receptor beta chain. The data were obtained in a study of blood T cell repertoires in COVID-19. Study overall: COVID-19 samples collected from the United States, Italy and Spain covered acute and convalescent phases.

V lost 4 bases to trimming and J lost 2 bases, with 18 bases between them. The CDR3 runs 16 residues. CDR1 and CDR2 (germline): SGDLS, YYNGEE. Exposed participants came across a COVID-19 case within 2 weeks before study entry. In the original analysis: Researchers report that nucleated cell counts were estimated from reference gene primer amplification. The repertoire was sequenced with immunoSEQ multiplex PCR; TCRdb's copy has only in-frame clones and lacks some. V and J calls and clone size are those listed in that table; D and trimming were worked out from the DNA. The table lists a few hundred thousand clones, roughly 85% of them singletons.

The TCR originated in a woman between 45 and 60 years old who had been exposed to COVID-19. Material for sequencing was PBMCs or T cells enriched from blood (not recorded which). This chain connects TRBV9 to TRBJ1-1; possibly TRBD1 for D (6 bases). CDR3 region: CASSPHVGGPNTEAFF. The CDR3 nucleotides read TGTGCCAGCAGCCCACATGTCGGGGGGCCTAACACTGAAGCTTTCTTT.